These 7 T cell receptor beta chains originate from one sample sequenced in a study of T-cell memory formation after mild COVID-19. In TCRdb, the 5' RACE reads were re-called with MiXCR into one record per CDR3 protein. The data show some 440,000 distinct CDR3 sequences, roughly 25% seen once. The sequenced sample was PBMCs or a T cell subset sorted from them (not recorded which). The receptor set was obtained from an adult woman who had mild COVID-19 (a few samples of this study predate the infection). Cell type and time point are not known.

This clonotype was counted between two and nine times. The rearrangement joins TRBV7-3 to TRBJ2-2; 12 bases align to TRBD2. CDR3 length: 17 residues. V gave up 1 base and J gave up 6 bases; unmatched junction bases: 6. Germline CDR1 is SGHTA and CDR2 is FQGTGA. This CDR3 reads CASSLKGRLAGAGELFF. In DNA, the CDR3 is TGTGCCAGCAGCTTAAAAGGGAGACTAGCGGGAGCCGGGGAGCTGTTTTTT.

This rearrangement joins TRBV24-1 to TRBJ2-2, with unresolved D. Looked up from germline, CDR1 is KGHDR and CDR2 is SFDVKD. V lost 5 bases and J lost 1, with 4 bases in between. This CDR3 is 13 amino acids long. The CDR3 protein is CATSGRNTGELFF. The CDR3 region has the DNA TGTGCCACCAGTGGCAGGAACACCGGGGAGCTGTTTTTT.

This clonotype was counted between two and nine times. V is TRBV4-2 and J is TRBJ1-4; TRBD1 matches at 7 bases. The CDR3 sequence is 16 residues long. Germline assignment: CDR1 LGHNA and CDR2 YNFKEQ. Trimming took 4 bases from V and 6 from J; bases not matched to a gene: 11. The CDR3, as DNA: TGTGCCAGCAGCCGGACCAGGGACAGTCCTTATGAAAAACTGTTTTTT. Translating gives CASSRTRDSPYEKLFF.

This clonotype was seen more than once but under ten times. The V call is TRBV7-9, the J call TRBJ2-3; no definite D call. The V end was cut by 2 bases, the J end by 2 bases, with 11 bases between. Germline-derived CDR1 and CDR2 are SEHNR and FQNEAQ (reference sequence). The CDR3 totals 15 residues. CDR3 protein: CASSLSLVNTDTQYF. The CDR3, as DNA: TGTGCCAGCAGCTTATCGCTAGTGAACACAGATACGCAGTATTTT.

This clonotype has ten or more counts. This chain uses TRBV18 with TRBJ2-7; no definite D call. This CDR3 has 12 amino acids. The V gene's germline CDR1 is KGHSH and CDR2 LQKENI. V was shortened by 3 bases and J by 6 bases, with 9 bases between the two germline ends. The CDR3 coding sequence is TGTGCCAGCTCACCTGCGACGCGCGAGCAGTACTTC. Protein sequence: CASSPATREQYF.

This clonotype showed up just a few times. V gene TRBV6-5 combines with J gene TRBJ2-3; the match to TRBD2 covers 8 bases. Per germline, CDR1 MNHEY and CDR2 SVGAGI. V lost 7 bases and J lost 1; bases outside the gene matches: 10. The CDR3 runs 16 residues. CDR3 amino acids: CASNLHQTSGTDTQYF. For the CDR3, the DNA is TGTGCCAGCAACCTCCATCAGACTAGCGGCACAGATACGCAGTATTTT.

The V and J genes are TRBV7-8 and TRBJ2-1, with D possibly matching TRBD1 (5 bases). Trimming removed 2 bases from V and 3 bases from J, with 8 bases in between. This CDR3 comprises 14 residues. CDR1 is SGHVS, CDR2 FQNEAQ, per germline. CDR3 region: CASSLNRNYNEQFF. Here the CDR3 DNA reads TGTGCCAGCAGCTTAAACAGGAACTACAATGAGCAGTTCTTC.